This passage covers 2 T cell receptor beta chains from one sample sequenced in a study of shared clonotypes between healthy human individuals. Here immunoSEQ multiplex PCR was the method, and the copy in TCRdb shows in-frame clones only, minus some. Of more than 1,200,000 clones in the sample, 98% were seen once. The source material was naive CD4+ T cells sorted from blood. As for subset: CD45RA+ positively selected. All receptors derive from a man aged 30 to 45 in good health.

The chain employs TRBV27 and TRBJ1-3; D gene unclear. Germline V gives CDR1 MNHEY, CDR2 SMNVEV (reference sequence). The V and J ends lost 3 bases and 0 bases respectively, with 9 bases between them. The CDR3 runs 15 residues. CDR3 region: CASSFSGRSGNTIYF. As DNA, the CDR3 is TGTGCCAGCAGTTTTTCAGGCCGCTCTGGAAACACCATATATTTT.

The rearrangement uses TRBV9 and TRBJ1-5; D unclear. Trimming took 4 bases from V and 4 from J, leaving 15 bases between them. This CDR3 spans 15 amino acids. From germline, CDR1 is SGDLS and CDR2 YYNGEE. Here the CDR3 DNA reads TGTGCCAGCAGCACGGACGGTTTCCGAAATCAGCCCCAGCATTTT. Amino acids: CASSTDGFRNQPQHF.